The sample holds a few counts of the clone carrying this T cell receptor (beta chain). The target antigen is unknown. Presence of unique molecular identifiers characterized the TCR beta cDNA libraries. Input of about 0.85 to 10 million T cells yielded hundreds of thousands of cDNA molecules. MiXCR, run by TCRdb on the PCR reads, gives a single entry per CDR3 protein. The table records 740,000 or so distinct CDR3 sequences, about 50% of them present only once. The data were taken from a study of post-analysis software for immune sequencing data. Study as a whole: Disease trajectories encompassed relapsing-remitting, secondary progressive and progressive-relapsing multiple sclerosis. Whole-study findings and limits: By F measure, strong co-clustering occurred among samples prepared in the same batch. Compared with controls, patients showed significantly lower normalized Chao1 diversity. In patients, TRBV5-6, TRBV5-1 and TRBV20-1 belonged to five TRBV segments found more frequently than in controls.

The CDR3 runs 16 residues. Germline V gene data show CDR1 as SGHTA and CDR2 as FQGTGA. The J segment lost 2 bases and the V segment lost 0 bases, leaving 6 bases of the junction unmatched. The TCR was taken from a girl under 18 with multiple sclerosis. J is TRBJ2-7 and V is TRBV7-3, with 8 bases that match TRBD2. Material for sequencing was blood. As DNA, the CDR3 is TGTGCCAGCAGCTTAACGGCCGGGACTAGTACCTACGAGCAGTACTTC. It yields the protein CASSLTAGTSTYEQYF.